This TCR beta chain was identified during a study of CD8 T cells in ankylosing spondylitis. Study results and limitations: What appeared characteristic of ankylosing spondylitis blood was a TCR beta motif of 7 or 8 highly homologous variants. Significant enrichment of disease-linked clones was reportedly seen in matched ankylosing spondylitis synovial fluid. Clones that were linked to disease were CD8+ and were relatively rare in peripheral blood.

This clonotype was seen repeatedly, ten times or more. The antigen is unknown. TCRdb reprocessed the 5' RACE reads with MiXCR, giving one entry per CDR3 protein. The sample contains about 52,000 distinct CDR3 sequences, 6.5% to 8% of which appear only once. The specimen was blood, either unsorted or a sorted T cell fraction (not recorded which). This receptor was identified in a female donor with ankylosing spondylitis or in good health (not recorded which).

In nucleotides, the CDR3 is TGTGCCAGCACACCGTTCGGGACGCCAGCTAATGAAAAACTGTTTTTT. Protein: CASTPFGTPANEKLFF. This rearrangement joins TRBV6-1 to TRBJ1-4, with D perhaps matching TRBD1 (5 bases). V was cut by 7 bases and J by 3 bases, with 18 bases left in between. This CDR3 has 16 residues. Germline lookup yields CDR1 MNHNS and CDR2 SASEGT.